These T cell receptor beta chains were read from a single sample in a study of blood T cell repertoires in COVID-19. Data came from immunoSEQ multiplex PCR; TCRdb stores just in-frame clones and leaves some out. The sample yields approximately 230,000 clones, just under 85% seen once. Sequences were obtained from PBMCs or T cells enriched from blood (not recorded which). The origin of the receptors is a middle-aged man who had recovered from COVID-19. CDR3s include the opening cysteine and the closing phenylalanine or tryptophan. D genes are given only for firm matches. Part of the rows lack a size; the others show once, few, many or a class for expanded clones.

d_gene	j_gene	abundance	v_gene	CDR3nt	CDR3aa
.	TRBJ2-4	.	TRBV28	TGTGCCAGCCTCAGCCTAGCCCCACCCCAAAACATTCAGTACTTC	CASLSLAPPQNIQYF
.	TRBJ2-6	.	TRBV11-2	TGTGCCAGCAGCCGGGGTCTCTCTGGGGCCAACGTCCTGACTTTC	CASSRGLSGANVLTF
.	TRBJ2-1	.	TRBV29-1	TGCAGCGGGGGGACTTTTTACAATGAGCAGTTCTTC	CSGGTFYNEQFF
.	TRBJ2-2	.	TRBV9	TGTGCCAGCAGCACAAACAGTCCCCCTTTTAGCGGGGAGCTGTTTTTT	CASSTNSPPFSGELFF
.	TRBJ2-1	.	TRBV7-3	TGTGCCAGCAGCTTATCCTACGGTTCCTACAATGAGCAGTTCTTC	CASSLSYGSYNEQFF
.	TRBJ1-4	.	TRBV4-1	TGCGCCAGCAGCCAACGTCGCCGTAGTGGAACTAATGAAAAACTGTTTTTT	CASSQRRRSGTNEKLFF
.	TRBJ1-2	.	TRBV7-8	TGTGCCAGCAGCCCAAGGGAGGGGACCAACTATGGCTACACCTTC	CASSPREGTNYGYTF
TRBD1	TRBJ2-3	.	TRBV5-6	TGTGCCAGCAGCTTTTCGCCGGGACAGGGCGCAGATACGCAGTATTTT	CASSFSPGQGADTQYF
TRBD2	TRBJ2-2	few	TRBV5-1	TGCGCCAGCAGCTGGGGACTAGCGGGAGCCGGGGAGCTGTTTTTT	CASSWGLAGAGELFF
.	TRBJ2-7	few	TRBV5-1	TGCGCCAGCAGCTTGGGAGGAAGGATCGAGCAGTACTTC	CASSLGGRIEQYF
TRBD2	TRBJ2-1	.	TRBV28	TGTGCCAGCAAAACTAGCGGGTACAATGAGCAGTTCTTC	CASKTSGYNEQFF
.	TRBJ2-1	.	TRBV10-1	TGCGCCAGCAGTGACGATCGGGAGAGCTACAATGAGCAGTTCTTC	CASSDDRESYNEQFF
TRBD1	TRBJ2-1	few	TRBV19	TGTGCCAGCTCGTCGAGGGGACAGGGGTTTAGCAATGAGCAGTTCTTC	CASSSRGQGFSNEQFF
.	TRBJ1-4	.	TRBV30	TGTGCCTGGAGTTTTCGACAGGATGAAAAACTGTTTTTT	CAWSFRQDEKLFF
.	TRBJ1-1	.	TRBV18	TGTGCCAGCTCACCAGCCACTCAGAACACTGAAGCTTTCTTT	CASSPATQNTEAFF
.	TRBJ2-1	once	TRBV9	TGTGCCAGCAGCGTAGGTATCAGGACAGCCTACAATGAGCAGTTCTTC	CASSVGIRTAYNEQFF
.	TRBJ1-5	.	TRBV12-3/TRBV12-4	TGTGCCAGCAGTTCAGGTCAGCCCCAGCATTTT	CASSSGQPQHF
TRBD1	TRBJ1-1	.	TRBV5-1	TGCGCCAGCAGGGACAGGGAGACGACTGAAGCTTTCTTT	CASRDRETTEAFF
TRBD1	TRBJ1-1	.	TRBV7-2	TGTGCCAGCAGCTTAGCAACTGCAGGGGGCAACACTGAAGCTTTCTTT	CASSLATAGGNTEAFF
.	TRBJ1-4	.	TRBV11-2	TGTGCCAGCAGCTATCGGAGGGGCGAAGGGAGGGAAAAACTGTTTTTT	CASSYRRGEGREKLFF
.	TRBJ2-2	.	TRBV6-4	TGTGCCAGCAGTGAGGGAGCCACCGGGGAGCTGTTTTTT	CASSEGATGELFF
TRBD1	TRBJ1-6	.	TRBV30	TGTGCCTGGGGAATACAGGGGGGTTTGCGTTCACCCCTCCACTTT	CAWGIQGGLRSPLHF
.	TRBJ1-2	.	TRBV19	TGTGCCAGTAGTAGGGAGCAGACTAGTGGCTACACCTTC	CASSREQTSGYTF
TRBD1	TRBJ1-2	.	TRBV4-1	TGCGCCAGCAGCCCAACCGGGACAGGGGTCGGCTACACCTTC	CASSPTGTGVGYTF
TRBD2	TRBJ2-1	.	TRBV19	TGTGCCAGTAGTATGACTAGCGGGGATTACAATGAGCAGTTCTTC	CASSMTSGDYNEQFF
TRBD1	TRBJ1-2	.	TRBV11-1	TGTGCCAGCAGCTTTGACAGGGGCTCCCACGGGGGCTACACCTTC	CASSFDRGSHGGYTF
TRBD2	TRBJ2-3	once	TRBV4-1	TGCGCCAGCAGCCGCCTCTCTAGCGGGGGGGGCACAGATACGCAGTATTTT	CASSRLSSGGGTDTQYF
TRBD1	TRBJ1-6	once	TRBV2	TGTGCCAGCAGCCTTGTTCCTTCTGGACAGGGGGTGTCCTATAATTCACCCCTCCACTTT	CASSLVPSGQGVSYNSPLHF
.	TRBJ2-1	.	TRBV5-1	TGCGCCAGCAGCCCCGCACCCGGGAGCCTCAGTGAGCAGTTCTTC	CASSPAPGSLSEQFF
.	TRBJ2-7	.	TRBV7-9	TGTGCCAGCAGCTTAGCGCCGATTAGCTCCTACGAGCAGTACTTC	CASSLAPISSYEQYF
.	TRBJ2-3	.	TRBV5-8	TGTGCCAGCAGCTCCATTGGGGGGGCGCTGGATACGCAGTATTTT	CASSSIGGALDTQYF